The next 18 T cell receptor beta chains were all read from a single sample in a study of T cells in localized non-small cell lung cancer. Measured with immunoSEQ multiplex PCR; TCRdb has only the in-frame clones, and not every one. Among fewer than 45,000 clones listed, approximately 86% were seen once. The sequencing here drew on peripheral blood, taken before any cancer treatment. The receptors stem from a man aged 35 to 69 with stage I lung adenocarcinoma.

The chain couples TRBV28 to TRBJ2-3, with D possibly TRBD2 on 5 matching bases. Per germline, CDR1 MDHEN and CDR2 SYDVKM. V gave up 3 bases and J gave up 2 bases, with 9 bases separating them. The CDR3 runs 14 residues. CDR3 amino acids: CASSFGGPTDTQYF. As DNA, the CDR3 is TGTGCCAGCAGTTTCGGAGGCCCCACAGATACGCAGTATTTT.

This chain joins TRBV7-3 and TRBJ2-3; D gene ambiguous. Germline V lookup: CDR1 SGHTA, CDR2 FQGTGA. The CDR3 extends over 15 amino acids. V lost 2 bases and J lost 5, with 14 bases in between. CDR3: CASSLHGPPGDTQYF. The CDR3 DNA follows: TGTGCCAGCAGCTTACATGGCCCCCCGGGAGATACGCAGTATTTT.

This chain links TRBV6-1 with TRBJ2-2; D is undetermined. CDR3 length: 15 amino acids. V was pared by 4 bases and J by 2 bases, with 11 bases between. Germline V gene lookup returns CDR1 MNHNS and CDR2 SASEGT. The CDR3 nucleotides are TGTGCCAGCAGTGCCATGAAATTTAACACCGGGGAGCTGTTTTTT. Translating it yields CASSAMKFNTGELFF.

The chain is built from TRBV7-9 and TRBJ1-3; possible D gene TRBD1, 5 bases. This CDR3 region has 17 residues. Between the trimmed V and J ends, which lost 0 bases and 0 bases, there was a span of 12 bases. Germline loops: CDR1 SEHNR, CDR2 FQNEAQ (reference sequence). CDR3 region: CASSLAGVTGSGNTIYF. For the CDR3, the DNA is TGTGCCAGCAGCTTAGCGGGAGTCACAGGCTCTGGAAACACCATATATTTT.

The CDR3: CASSRGELNYGYTF. In nucleotides, the CDR3 is TGTGCCAGCAGTAGGGGGGAGCTTAACTATGGCTACACCTTC. The chain joins TRBV6-5 to TRBJ1-2; D is perhaps TRBD1 (6 bases). V lost 5 bases and J lost 1, with 11 bases in between. There are 14 residues in the CDR3. Germline values: CDR1 MNHEY, CDR2 SVGAGI.

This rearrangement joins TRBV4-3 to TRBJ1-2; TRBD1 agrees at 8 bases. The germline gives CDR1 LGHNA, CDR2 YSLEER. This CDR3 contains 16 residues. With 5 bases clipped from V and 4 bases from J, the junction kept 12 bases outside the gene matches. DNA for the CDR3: TGCGCCAGCAGCTCCCGACAGGGGAATTTCGGCTATGGCTACACCTTC. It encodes CASSSRQGNFGYGYTF.

The CDR3 region is CASSRGFDSYNEQFF. CDR3 nucleotides: TGTGCCAGCAGCCGGGGATTCGACTCCTACAATGAGCAGTTCTTC. The chain joins TRBV11-2 to TRBJ2-1; tentative D call: TRBD2 (5 bases). This CDR3 region has 15 residues. V shed 5 bases and J shed 0 bases, with 11 bases lying between them. Germline V gene lookup returns CDR1 SGHAT and CDR2 FQNNGV.

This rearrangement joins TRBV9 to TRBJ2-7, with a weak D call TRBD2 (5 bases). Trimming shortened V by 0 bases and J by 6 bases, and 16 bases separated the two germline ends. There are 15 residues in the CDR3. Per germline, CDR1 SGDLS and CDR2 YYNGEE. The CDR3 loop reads CASSVGGSHGSEQYF. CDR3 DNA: TGTGCCAGCAGCGTAGGTGGGAGTCACGGGTCCGAGCAGTACTTC.

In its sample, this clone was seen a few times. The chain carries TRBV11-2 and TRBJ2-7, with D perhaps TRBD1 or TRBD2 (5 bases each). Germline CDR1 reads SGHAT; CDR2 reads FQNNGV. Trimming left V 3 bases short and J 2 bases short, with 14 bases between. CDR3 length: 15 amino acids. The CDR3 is CASSLDRDGAYEQYF. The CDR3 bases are TGTGCCAGCAGCTTGGACCGGGACGGAGCCTACGAGCAGTACTTC. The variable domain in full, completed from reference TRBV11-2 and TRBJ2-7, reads EAGVAQSPRYKIIEKRQSVAFWCNPISGHATLYWYQQILGQGPKLLIQFQNNGVVDDSQLPKDRFSAERLKGVDSTLKIQPAKLEDSAVYLCASSLDRDGAYEQYFGPGTRLTVT.

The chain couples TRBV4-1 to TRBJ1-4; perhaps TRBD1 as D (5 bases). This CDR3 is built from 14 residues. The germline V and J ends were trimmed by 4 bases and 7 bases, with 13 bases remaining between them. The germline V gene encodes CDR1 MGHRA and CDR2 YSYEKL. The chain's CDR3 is CASSRGAEIEKLFF. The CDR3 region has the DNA TGCGCCAGCAGCCGAGGGGCGGAGATTGAAAAACTGTTTTTT.

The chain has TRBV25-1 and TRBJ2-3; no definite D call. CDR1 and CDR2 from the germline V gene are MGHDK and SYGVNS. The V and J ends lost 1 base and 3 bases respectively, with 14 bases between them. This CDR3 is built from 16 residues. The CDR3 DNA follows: TGTGCCAGCAGTGAATCCGCCAGCCCTTGGACAGATACGCAGTATTTT. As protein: CASSESASPWTDTQYF.

CDR3 protein: CASPSTSGSSEQYF. DNA of the CDR3: TGCGCCAGCCCCTCAACTAGCGGGAGTAGCGAGCAGTACTTC. J is TRBJ2-7 and V is TRBV10-1; 11 bases map to TRBD2. Germline lookup yields CDR1 WNHNN and CDR2 SYGVQD (reference sequence). This CDR3 contains 14 residues. Trimming removed 8 bases from V and 6 bases from J; junction bases left unmatched: 9.

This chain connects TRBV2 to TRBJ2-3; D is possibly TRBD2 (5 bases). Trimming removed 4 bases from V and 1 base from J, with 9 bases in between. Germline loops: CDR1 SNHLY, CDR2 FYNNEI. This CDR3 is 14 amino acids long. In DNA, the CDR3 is TGTGCCAGCAGTGTAGCGACTCGCACAGATACGCAGTATTTT. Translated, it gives CASSVATRTDTQYF.

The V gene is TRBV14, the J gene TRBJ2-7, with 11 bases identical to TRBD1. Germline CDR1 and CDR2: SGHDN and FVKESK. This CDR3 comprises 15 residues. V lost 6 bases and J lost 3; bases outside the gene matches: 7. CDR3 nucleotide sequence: TGTGCCAGCAGTCTTACCGGGACAGGGGGCTACGAGCAGTACTTC. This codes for CASSLTGTGGYEQYF.

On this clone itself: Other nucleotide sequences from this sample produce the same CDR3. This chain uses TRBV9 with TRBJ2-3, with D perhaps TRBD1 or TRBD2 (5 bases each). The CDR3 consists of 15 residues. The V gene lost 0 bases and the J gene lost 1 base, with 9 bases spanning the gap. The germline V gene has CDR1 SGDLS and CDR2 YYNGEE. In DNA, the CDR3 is TGTGCCAGCAGCGTAGTGGGGGACGGCACAGATACGCAGTATTTT. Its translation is CASSVVGDGTDTQYF.

CDR3 protein: CSVDRGRKDEQFF. The CDR3 DNA follows: TGCAGCGTTGACAGGGGGCGCAAGGATGAGCAGTTCTTC. This sequence joins TRBV29-1 and TRBJ2-1; 8 nucleotides align to TRBD1. This CDR3 spans 13 amino acids. J lost 8 bases, V lost 3 bases, and 6 bases had no gene match. CDR1 is SQVTM and CDR2 is ANQGSEA in the germline V gene.

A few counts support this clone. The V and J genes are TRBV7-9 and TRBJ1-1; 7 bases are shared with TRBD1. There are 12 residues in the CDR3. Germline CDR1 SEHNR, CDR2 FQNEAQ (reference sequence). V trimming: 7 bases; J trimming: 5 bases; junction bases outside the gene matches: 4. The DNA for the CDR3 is TGTGCCAGCACAGGGGGAAGAACTGAAGCTTTCTTT. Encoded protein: CASTGGRTEAFF.

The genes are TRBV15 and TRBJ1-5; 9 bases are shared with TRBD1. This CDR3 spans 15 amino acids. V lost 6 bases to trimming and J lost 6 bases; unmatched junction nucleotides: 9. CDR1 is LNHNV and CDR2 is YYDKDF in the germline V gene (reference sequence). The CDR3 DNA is TGTGCCACCAGTGACGGGGACAGGGCCGGTCAGCCCCAGCATTTT. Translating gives CATSDGDRAGQPQHF. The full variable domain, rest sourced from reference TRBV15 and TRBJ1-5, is DAMVIQNPRYQVTQFGKPVTLSCSQTLNHNVMYWYQQKSSQAPKLLFHYYDKDFNNEADTPDNFQSRRPNTSFCFLDIRSPGLGDTAMYLCATSDGDRAGQPQHFGDGTRLSIL.